This is a list of T cell receptor beta chains from one sample in a study of blood T cell repertoires in COVID-19. Some clones are missing from TCRdb's copy, which holds only in-frame ones; the method was immunoSEQ multiplex PCR. The sample has 150,000 to 200,000 clones; about four fifths are singletons. Sequenced input: PBMCs or T cells enriched from blood (not recorded which). The receptors come from a woman between 45 and 65 years old in a cohort exposed to, infected with or recovered from COVID-19 (not recorded which). Both conserved end residues are part of each CDR3. D genes are given only for firm matches. Only part of the rows carry a size: once, few, many, or a class if the clone is expanded.

cdr3_aa cdr3_nt d_call v_call clone_size j_call cdr3_length
CAWGKTSSPGELFF TGTGCCTGGGGAAAAACTAGTTCTCCGGGGGAGCTGTTTTTT . TRBV30 . TRBJ2-2 14
CASSVAGLNTEAFF TGTGCCAGCAGCGTAGCGGGGTTGAACACTGAAGCTTTCTTT . TRBV9 . TRBJ1-1 14
CASSRSGTPSANEQFF TGTGCCAGCAGCCGTTCCGGGACTCCTTCTGCTAATGAGCAGTTCTTC . TRBV3-1/TRBV3-2 once TRBJ2-1 16
CASSQEGQGGYAEQFF TGTGCCAGCAGCCAAGAGGGTCAGGGGGGTTATGCTGAGCAGTTCTTC . TRBV4-2 . TRBJ2-1 16
CAGGSAYEQYF TGTGCCGGCGGATCCGCCTACGAGCAGTACTTC . TRBV28 few TRBJ2-7 11
CASSPFGTVNTEAFF TGTGCCAGCAGCCCATTTGGGACAGTGAACACTGAAGCTTTCTTT TRBD1 TRBV7-9 . TRBJ1-1 15
CASSPSAAGVSSPLHF TGTGCCAGCAGCCCTTCAGCAGCGGGAGTGTCTTCACCCCTCCACTTT . TRBV7-9 . TRBJ1-6 16
CASSGGTGGYQPQHF TGTGCCAGTAGTGGAGGGACAGGGGGCTATCAGCCCCAGCATTTT TRBD1 TRBV19 . TRBJ1-5 15
CASSLTSSVYEQFF TGTGCCAGCAGCTTAACGTCTTCGGTATACGAGCAGTTCTTC . TRBV7-9 . TRBJ2-1 14
CASSSLRDRGLNSPLHF TGTGCCAGCAGTAGCCTCCGGGACAGGGGGCTGAATTCACCCCTCCACTTT TRBD1 TRBV28 . TRBJ1-6 17
CASSLGRGSGTQYF TGTGCCAGCAGCTTAGGGCGGGGGTCAGGTACGCAGTATTTT TRBD2 TRBV11-3 . TRBJ2-3 14
CASGQGYSNQPQHF TGTGCCAGTGGACAGGGGTATAGCAATCAGCCCCAGCATTTT TRBD1 TRBV6-5 . TRBJ1-5 14
CASSLKRAYNSPLHF TGCGCCAGCAGCCTTAAGCGGGCATATAATTCACCCCTCCACTTT . TRBV4-1 . TRBJ1-6 15
CASSLAGGGETQYF TGTGCCAGCAGCCTAGCGGGAGGGGGAGAGACCCAGTACTTC TRBD2 TRBV5-4 . TRBJ2-5 14
CASSLEAGIGGNTIYF TGTGCCAGCAGCTTAGAGGCAGGGATCGGAGGAAACACCATATATTTT . TRBV7-9 . TRBJ1-3 16
CAISETGAPNYGYTF TGTGCCATCAGTGAAACAGGGGCCCCTAACTATGGCTACACCTTC TRBD1 TRBV10-3 . TRBJ1-2 15
CASSQARPGQGAHGNSPLHF TGTGCCAGCAGCCAAGCCCGACCGGGACAGGGGGCGCATGGGAATTCACCCCTCCACTTT TRBD1 TRBV3-1/TRBV3-2 . TRBJ1-6 20
CASRDGGFAEAFF TGTGCCAGCAGGGACGGGGGGTTTGCTGAAGCTTTCTTT . TRBV7-9 . TRBJ1-1 13
CASSIGTVGNTIYF TGTGCCAGTAGTATTGGGACAGTTGGAAACACCATATATTTT TRBD1 TRBV19 . TRBJ1-3 14
CASSPLRQGNGYTF TGTGCCAGCAGCCCCCTTAGACAGGGGAATGGCTACACCTTC TRBD1 TRBV3-1/TRBV3-2 . TRBJ1-2 14
CASSLAWDNFNEQFF TGTGCCAGCAGCTTAGCCTGGGACAACTTCAATGAGCAGTTCTTC . TRBV7-9 . TRBJ2-1 15
CASSIGGERDEQYF TGTGCCAGTAGTATTGGTGGGGAGAGGGACGAGCAGTACTTC . TRBV19 . TRBJ2-7 14
CASSYLAGGPETQYF TGTGCCAGCAGTTATCTAGCGGGAGGGCCAGAGACCCAGTACTTC TRBD2 TRBV6-2/TRBV6-3 many TRBJ2-5 15
CASSEGWRAEAFF TGTGCCAGCAGCGAAGGGTGGAGGGCTGAAGCTTTCTTT . TRBV2 few TRBJ1-1 13
CASSFDRGEQFF TGTGCCAGCAGCTTCGACAGGGGTGAGCAGTTCTTC TRBD1 TRBV14 . TRBJ2-1 12
CASSLGQGSTDTQYF TGTGCCAGCAGCTTAGGACAGGGGAGCACAGATACGCAGTATTTT TRBD1 TRBV11-2 . TRBJ2-3 15
CASSSSQLAVGGYTF TGTGCCAGCAGTTCCTCACAATTAGCCGTTGGTGGCTACACCTTC . TRBV6-5 . TRBJ1-2 15
CASSATSGSNTDTQYF TGTGCCAGCAGCGCCACCAGCGGGAGTAACACAGATACGCAGTATTTT TRBD2 TRBV11-2 . TRBJ2-3 16
CASSPRTGGLGEQYF TGTGCCAGCAGTCCGCGGACAGGGGGCCTCGGCGAGCAGTACTTC TRBD1 TRBV6-5 few TRBJ2-7 15
CASSESGRGLSYGYTF TGTGCCAGCAGTGAATCTGGAAGGGGATTGAGCTATGGCTACACCTTC . TRBV6-1 once TRBJ1-2 16
CASSTNTDTQYF TGTGCCAGTAGTACCAACACAGATACGCAGTATTTT . TRBV19 . TRBJ2-3 12
CASRGTGNYEQYF TGTGCCAGCAGAGGGACAGGGAACTACGAGCAGTACTTC TRBD1 TRBV7-9 . TRBJ2-7 13
CASIRHGRPGDGYTF TGTGCCAGCATTCGTCACGGACGACCGGGAGATGGCTACACCTTC . TRBV28 . TRBJ1-2 15